This T cell receptor (beta chain) was sequenced during a study of neurological immune-mediated disorders. Whole-study findings and limits: HTLV-1-associated myelopathy showed the most TCR clonal expansion; multiple sclerosis the least, below healthy controls. No CDR3 amino acid sequences were shared by expanded clones across subjects, suggesting private repertoires in all groups.

Note on this clonotype: Its target is unknown.

TCRdb itself ran the 5' RACE reads through MiXCR, one entry per CDR3 protein. The table lists 84,000 or so distinct CDR3 sequences, around 14% of them singletons. The sample's time point: longitudinal time-point 2. Stored at -80 C, 2 million PBMCs were the source of the unsorted libraries. Sequences were obtained from PBMCs. This sequence originates from a female donor with HTLV-1-associated myelopathy (HAM/TSP).

The CDR3 reads CASSVQGNTDTQYF. The CDR3 region has the DNA TGCGCCAGCAGCGTACAGGGAAACACAGATACGCAGTATTTT. V gene TRBV5-1 combines with J gene TRBJ2-3; weak D call: TRBD1 (6 bases). The CDR3 has 14 amino acids. CDR1 is SGHRS, CDR2 YFSETQ, per germline. Trimming left V 4 bases short and J 2 bases short, with 11 bases between.